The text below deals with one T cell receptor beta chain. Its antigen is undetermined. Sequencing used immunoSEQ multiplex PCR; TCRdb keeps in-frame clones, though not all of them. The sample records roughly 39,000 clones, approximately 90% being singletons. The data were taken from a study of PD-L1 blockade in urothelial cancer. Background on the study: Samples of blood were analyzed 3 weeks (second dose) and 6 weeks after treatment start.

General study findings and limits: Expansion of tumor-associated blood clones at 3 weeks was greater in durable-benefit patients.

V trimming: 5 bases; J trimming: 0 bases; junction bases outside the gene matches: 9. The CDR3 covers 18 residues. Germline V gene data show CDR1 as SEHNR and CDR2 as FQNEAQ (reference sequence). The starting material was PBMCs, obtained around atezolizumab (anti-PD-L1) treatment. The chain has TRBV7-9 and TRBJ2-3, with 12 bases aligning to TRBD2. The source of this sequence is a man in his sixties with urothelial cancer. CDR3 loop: CASSPWTSGATSTDTQYF. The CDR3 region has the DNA TGTGCCAGCAGCCCATGGACTAGCGGGGCAACTAGCACAGATACGCAGTATTTT.